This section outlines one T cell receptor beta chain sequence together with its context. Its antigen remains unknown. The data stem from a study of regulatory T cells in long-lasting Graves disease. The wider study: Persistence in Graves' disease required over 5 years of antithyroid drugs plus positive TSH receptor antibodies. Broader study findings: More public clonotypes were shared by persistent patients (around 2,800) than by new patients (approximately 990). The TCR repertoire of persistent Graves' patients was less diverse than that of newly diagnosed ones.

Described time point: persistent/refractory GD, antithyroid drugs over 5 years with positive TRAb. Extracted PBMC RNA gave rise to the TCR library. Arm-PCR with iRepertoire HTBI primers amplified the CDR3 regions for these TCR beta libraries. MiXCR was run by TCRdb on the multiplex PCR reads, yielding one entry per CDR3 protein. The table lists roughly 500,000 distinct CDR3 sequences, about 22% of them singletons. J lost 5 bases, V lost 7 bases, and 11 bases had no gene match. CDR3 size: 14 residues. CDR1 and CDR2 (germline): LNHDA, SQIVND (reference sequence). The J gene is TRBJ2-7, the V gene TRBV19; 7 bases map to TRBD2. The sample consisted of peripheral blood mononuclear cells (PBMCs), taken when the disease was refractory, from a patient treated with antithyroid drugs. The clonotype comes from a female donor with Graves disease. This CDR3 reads CASTPGRDFDEQYF. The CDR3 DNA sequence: TGTGCCAGTACCCCAGGGAGGGATTTTGACGAGCAGTACTTC.